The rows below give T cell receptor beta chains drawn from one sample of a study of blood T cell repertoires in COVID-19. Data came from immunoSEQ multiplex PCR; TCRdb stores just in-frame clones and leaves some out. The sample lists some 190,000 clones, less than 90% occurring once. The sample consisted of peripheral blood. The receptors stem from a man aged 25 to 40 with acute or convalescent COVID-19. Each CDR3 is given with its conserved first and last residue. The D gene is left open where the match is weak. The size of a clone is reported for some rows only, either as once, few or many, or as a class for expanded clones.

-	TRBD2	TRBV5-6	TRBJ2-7	TGTGCCAGCAGCTGGGGGGCTAGCGGGAGAATTCCCCACGAGCAGTACTTC	CASSWGASGRIPHEQYF
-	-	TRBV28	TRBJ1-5	TGTGCCAGCACCGCCGGGGTCCTAGGCAATCAGCCCCAGCATTTT	CASTAGVLGNQPQHF
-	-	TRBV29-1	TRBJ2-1	TGCAGCGTCCTGAGGGGACTCCACGGGTACAATGAGCAGTTCTTC	CSVLRGLHGYNEQFF
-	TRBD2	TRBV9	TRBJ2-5	TGTGCCAGCAGCGTAGGGACTAGCGGGGGGCTAGGAGAGACCCAGTACTTC	CASSVGTSGGLGETQYF
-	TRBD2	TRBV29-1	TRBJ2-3	TGCAGCGTTGAAGGGTCTGCGGGGGGCACAGATACGCAGTATTTT	CSVEGSAGGTDTQYF
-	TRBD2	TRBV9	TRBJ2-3	TGTGCCAGCAGCGTCCGACTAGCGGGAGATACGCAGTATTTT	CASSVRLAGDTQYF
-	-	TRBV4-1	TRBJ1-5	TGCGCCAGCAGCCAGGTCACCCAGAAAAGCGATTCATATCAGCCCCAGCATTTT	CASSQVTQKSDSYQPQHF
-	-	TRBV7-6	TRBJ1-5	TGTGCCAGCAGCCTGAGAGAGAGCAATCAGCCCCAGCATTTT	CASSLRESNQPQHF
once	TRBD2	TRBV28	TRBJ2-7	TGTGCCAGCAGTTCCCACGGGTCGGGGGGATACGAGCAGTACTTC	CASSSHGSGGYEQYF
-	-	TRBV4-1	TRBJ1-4	TGCGCCAGCAGCCAAGATCGGCTCGGCGGTGAAAAACTGTTTTTT	CASSQDRLGGEKLFF
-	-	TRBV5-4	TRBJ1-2	TGTGCCAGCAGCTTGGCGGGAGGGGGAGCCTCTTATGGCTACACCTTC	CASSLAGGGASYGYTF
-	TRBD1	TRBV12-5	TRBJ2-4	TGTGCTAGTGGCCGACAGGGGGCGATAAACATTCAGTACTTC	CASGRQGAINIQYF
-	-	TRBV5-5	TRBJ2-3	TGTGCCAGCAGCTTGACGGGAAACACAGATACGCAGTATTTT	CASSLTGNTDTQYF
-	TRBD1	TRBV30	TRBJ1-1	TGTGCCTTAAACAGGGGCTACACTGAAGCTTTCTTT	CALNRGYTEAFF